Listed below are T cell receptor beta chains from one sample, sequenced in a study of blood T cell repertoires in COVID-19. The table came from immunoSEQ multiplex PCR; TCRdb's copy has only in-frame clones and leaves some out. The table has tens of thousands of clones, around 79% seen once. The sequencing input was peripheral blood. The receptors stem from a woman aged 65 to 85 with acute or convalescent COVID-19. Both conserved end residues are part of each CDR3. Each record gives: D gene, clone size, V gene, J gene, CDR3 protein, CDR3 DNA. A D gene is named only where the DNA matches it firmly. The size of a clone is reported for some rows only, either as once, few or many, or as a class for expanded clones.

d_call: TRBD2; clone_size: .; v_call: TRBV7-2; j_call: TRBJ2-3; cdr3_aa: CASSLGRVAGTSTDTQYF; cdr3_nt: TGTGCCAGCAGCTTAGGTAGGGTAGCGGGAACTAGCACAGATACGCAGTATTTT
d_call: TRBD2; clone_size: few; v_call: TRBV3-1/TRBV3-2; j_call: TRBJ2-2; cdr3_aa: CASSPRRGGLNTGELFF; cdr3_nt: TGTGCCAGCAGCCCTCGGCGGGGGGGGCTCAACACCGGGGAGCTGTTTTTT
d_call: .; clone_size: .; v_call: TRBV5-1; j_call: TRBJ1-4; cdr3_aa: CASTPSDSKNEKLFF; cdr3_nt: TGCGCCAGCACCCCTTCGGACAGCAAGAATGAAAAACTGTTTTTT
d_call: .; clone_size: few; v_call: TRBV9; j_call: TRBJ2-1; cdr3_aa: CASTPIVSYNEQFF; cdr3_nt: TGTGCCAGCACCCCAATAGTGTCCTACAATGAGCAGTTCTTC
d_call: TRBD2; clone_size: .; v_call: TRBV4-2; j_call: TRBJ2-1; cdr3_aa: CASSQDPGSGGSYNEQFF; cdr3_nt: TGTGCCAGCAGCCAAGACCCGGGTAGCGGGGGCTCCTACAATGAGCAGTTCTTC
d_call: .; clone_size: few; v_call: TRBV7-2; j_call: TRBJ2-7; cdr3_aa: CASSLVGPPSSYEQYF; cdr3_nt: TGTGCCAGCAGCTTAGTCGGTCCCCCGAGCTCCTACGAGCAGTACTTC
d_call: TRBD1; clone_size: .; v_call: TRBV12-3/TRBV12-4; j_call: TRBJ1-6; cdr3_aa: CASRLTGQINLHF; cdr3_nt: TGTGCCAGCAGGCTGACAGGGCAAATCAACCTCCACTTT
d_call: .; clone_size: .; v_call: TRBV7-2; j_call: TRBJ1-2; cdr3_aa: CASSPRGGDYGYTF; cdr3_nt: TGTGCCAGCAGCCCGCGGGGAGGAGACTATGGCTACACCTTC
d_call: TRBD1; clone_size: .; v_call: TRBV15; j_call: TRBJ2-7; cdr3_aa: CATSRGGQGSYEQYF; cdr3_nt: TGTGCCACCAGCAGAGGGGGACAGGGTTCCTACGAGCAGTACTTC
d_call: TRBD1; clone_size: .; v_call: TRBV5-1; j_call: TRBJ1-4; cdr3_aa: CASSSSGTGAFNEKLFF; cdr3_nt: TGCGCCAGCAGCTCTTCCGGGACAGGGGCCTTCAATGAAAAACTGTTTTTT
d_call: .; clone_size: .; v_call: TRBV4-3; j_call: TRBJ1-1; cdr3_aa: CASSQEARGNTEAFF; cdr3_nt: TGCGCCAGCAGCCAAGAGGCCAGGGGCAACACTGAAGCTTTCTTT
d_call: TRBD2; clone_size: .; v_call: TRBV2; j_call: TRBJ2-1; cdr3_aa: CASSRLAGGGEQFF; cdr3_nt: TGTGCCAGCAGCAGACTAGCGGGGGGCGGAGAGCAGTTCTTC
d_call: .; clone_size: .; v_call: TRBV7-9; j_call: TRBJ1-2; cdr3_aa: CASSSQWTESYGYTF; cdr3_nt: TGTGCCAGCAGCAGCCAATGGACTGAGAGCTATGGCTACACCTTC
d_call: TRBD1; clone_size: .; v_call: TRBV3-1/TRBV3-2; j_call: TRBJ1-6; cdr3_aa: CASSWTGRNSPLHF; cdr3_nt: TGTGCCAGCAGCTGGACAGGACGTAATTCACCCCTCCACTTT
d_call: .; clone_size: once; v_call: TRBV7-8; j_call: TRBJ2-7; cdr3_aa: CASSLKVTGEQYF; cdr3_nt: TGTGCCAGCAGCTTAAAGGTGACAGGCGAGCAGTACTTC
d_call: .; clone_size: .; v_call: TRBV7-2; j_call: TRBJ1-4; cdr3_aa: CASSLEPSDEKLFF; cdr3_nt: TGTGCCAGCAGCTTAGAACCCTCGGATGAAAAACTGTTTTTT
d_call: TRBD1; clone_size: .; v_call: TRBV5-4; j_call: TRBJ2-7; cdr3_aa: CASSEGQVAYEQYF; cdr3_nt: TGTGCCAGCAGCGAGGGACAGGTGGCCTACGAGCAGTACTTC
d_call: TRBD2; clone_size: many; v_call: TRBV25-1; j_call: TRBJ2-4; cdr3_aa: CASSASERGNIQYF; cdr3_nt: TGTGCCAGCAGTGCTTCGGAGCGGGGGAACATTCAGTACTTC
d_call: TRBD2; clone_size: .; v_call: TRBV9; j_call: TRBJ2-1; cdr3_aa: CASSVVSGGPQFF; cdr3_nt: TGTGCCAGCAGCGTAGTCAGCGGGGGGCCCCAGTTCTTC
d_call: TRBD1; clone_size: .; v_call: TRBV6-5; j_call: TRBJ1-5; cdr3_aa: CASSKAGGSQPQHF; cdr3_nt: TGTGCCAGCAGTAAGGCAGGGGGCTCTCAGCCCCAGCATTTT
d_call: .; clone_size: .; v_call: TRBV9; j_call: TRBJ2-5; cdr3_aa: CASSVGFSVGKTQYF; cdr3_nt: TGTGCCAGCAGCGTAGGTTTTAGCGTCGGGAAGACCCAGTACTTC